This T cell receptor beta chain derives from a study of blood T cells in healthy people across ages. A sample-barcoded 5' primer and a J-beta primer mix were used in a second PCR of roughly 7 to 11 cycles. TCRdb recomputed calls from the 5' RACE reads with MiXCR, one row per CDR3 protein. The sample has 800,000 to 1,300,000 distinct CDR3 sequences, roughly a quarter seen once. This clonotype showed up just a few times. Trimming left V 8 bases short and J 4 bases short, with 18 bases between. This CDR3 comprises 15 residues. CDR1 LNHNV and CDR2 YYDKDF come from the germline V gene (reference sequence). These data were also filed under a second study, of T cells of mothers and their children. That paper adds: The yield was over 8.5 million TCR beta CDR3 reads from each mother and a few million from each child. No T cell clones of persistent microchimeric origin were detected.

The chain uses TRBV15 and TRBJ1-5, with D possibly TRBD1 on 6 matching bases. Sequencing was done on a sample of blood. This TCR was sampled from a girl aged 2-9 years in good health. The CDR3 DNA reads TGTGCCACCCAAGAGGGGGACCTTCTTAATCAGCCCCAGCATTTT. The encoded protein is CATQEGDLLNQPQHF. Using reference TRBV15 and TRBJ1-5 for the parts outside the CDR3, the full variable domain is DAMVIQNPRYQVTQFGKPVTLSCSQTLNHNVMYWYQQKSSQAPKLLFHYYDKDFNNEADTPDNFQSRRPNTSFCFLDIRSPGLGDTAMYLCATQEGDLLNQPQHFGDGTRLSIL.